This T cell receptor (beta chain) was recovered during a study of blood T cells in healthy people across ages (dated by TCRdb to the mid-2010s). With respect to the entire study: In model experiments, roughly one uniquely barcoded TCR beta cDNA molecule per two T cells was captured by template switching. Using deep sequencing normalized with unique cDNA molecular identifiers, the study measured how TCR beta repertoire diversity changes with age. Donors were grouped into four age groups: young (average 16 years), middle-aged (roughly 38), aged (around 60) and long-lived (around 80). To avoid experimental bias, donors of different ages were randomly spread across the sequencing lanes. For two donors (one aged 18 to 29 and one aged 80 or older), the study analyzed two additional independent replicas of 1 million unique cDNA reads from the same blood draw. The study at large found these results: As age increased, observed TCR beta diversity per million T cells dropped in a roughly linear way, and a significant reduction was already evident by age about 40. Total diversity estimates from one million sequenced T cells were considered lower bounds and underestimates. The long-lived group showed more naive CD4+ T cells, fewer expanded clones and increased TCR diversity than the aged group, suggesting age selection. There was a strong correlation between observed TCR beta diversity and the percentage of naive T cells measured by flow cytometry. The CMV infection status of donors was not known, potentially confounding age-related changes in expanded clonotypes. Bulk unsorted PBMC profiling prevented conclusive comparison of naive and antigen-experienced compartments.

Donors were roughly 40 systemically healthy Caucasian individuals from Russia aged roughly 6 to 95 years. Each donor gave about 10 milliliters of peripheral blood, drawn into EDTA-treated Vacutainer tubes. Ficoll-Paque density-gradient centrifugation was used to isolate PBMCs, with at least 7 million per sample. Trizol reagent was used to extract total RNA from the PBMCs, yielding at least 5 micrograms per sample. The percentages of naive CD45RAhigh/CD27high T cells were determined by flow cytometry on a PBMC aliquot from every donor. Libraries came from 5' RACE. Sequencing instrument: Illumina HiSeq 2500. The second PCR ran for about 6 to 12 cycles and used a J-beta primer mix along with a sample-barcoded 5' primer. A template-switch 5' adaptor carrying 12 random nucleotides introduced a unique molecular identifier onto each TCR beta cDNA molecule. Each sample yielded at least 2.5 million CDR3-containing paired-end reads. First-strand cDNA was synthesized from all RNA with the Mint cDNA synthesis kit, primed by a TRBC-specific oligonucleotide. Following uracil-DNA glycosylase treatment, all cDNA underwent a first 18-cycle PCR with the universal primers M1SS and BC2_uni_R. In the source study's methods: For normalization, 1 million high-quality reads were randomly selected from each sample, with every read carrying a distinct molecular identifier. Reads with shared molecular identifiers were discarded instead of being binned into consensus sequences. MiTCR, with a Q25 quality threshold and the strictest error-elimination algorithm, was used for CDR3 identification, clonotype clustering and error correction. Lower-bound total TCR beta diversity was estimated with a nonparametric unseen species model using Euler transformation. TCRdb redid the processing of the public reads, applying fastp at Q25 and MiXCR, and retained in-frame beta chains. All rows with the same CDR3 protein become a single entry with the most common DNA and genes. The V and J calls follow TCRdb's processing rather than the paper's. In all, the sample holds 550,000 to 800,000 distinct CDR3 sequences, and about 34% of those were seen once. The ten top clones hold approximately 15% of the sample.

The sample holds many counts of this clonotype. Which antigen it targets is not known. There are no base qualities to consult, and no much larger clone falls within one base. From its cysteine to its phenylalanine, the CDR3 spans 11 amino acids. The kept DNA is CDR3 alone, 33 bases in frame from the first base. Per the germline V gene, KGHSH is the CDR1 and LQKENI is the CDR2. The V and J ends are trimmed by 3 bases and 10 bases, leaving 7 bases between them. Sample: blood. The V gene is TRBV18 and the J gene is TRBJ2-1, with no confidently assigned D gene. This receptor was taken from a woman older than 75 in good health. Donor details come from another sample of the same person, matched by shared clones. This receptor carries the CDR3 CASSPAFEQFF. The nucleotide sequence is TGTGCCAGCTCACCTGCCTTCGAGCAGTTCTTC. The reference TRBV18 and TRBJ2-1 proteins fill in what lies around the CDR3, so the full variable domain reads NAGVMQNPRHLVRRRGQEARLRCSPMKGHSHVYWYRQLPEEGLKFMVYLQKENIIDESGMPKERFSAEFPKEGPSILRIQQVVRGDSAAYFCASSPAFEQFFGPGTRLTVL.